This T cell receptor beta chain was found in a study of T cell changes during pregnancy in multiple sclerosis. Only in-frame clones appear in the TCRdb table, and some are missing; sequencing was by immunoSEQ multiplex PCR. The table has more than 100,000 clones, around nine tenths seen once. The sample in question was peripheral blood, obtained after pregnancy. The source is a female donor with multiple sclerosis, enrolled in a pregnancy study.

The CDR3 DNA is TGTGCCACCAGGGCTAGCGGGAGGGACGAGCAGTACTTC. Residues: CATRASGRDEQYF. The chain recombines TRBV15 with TRBJ2-7; 12 bases fit TRBD2. The CDR3 length is 13 residues. Germline CDR1 reads LNHNV; CDR2 reads YYDKDF (reference sequence). Trimming at V came to 6 bases and at J to 5 bases, leaving 2 bases not matched to a gene.